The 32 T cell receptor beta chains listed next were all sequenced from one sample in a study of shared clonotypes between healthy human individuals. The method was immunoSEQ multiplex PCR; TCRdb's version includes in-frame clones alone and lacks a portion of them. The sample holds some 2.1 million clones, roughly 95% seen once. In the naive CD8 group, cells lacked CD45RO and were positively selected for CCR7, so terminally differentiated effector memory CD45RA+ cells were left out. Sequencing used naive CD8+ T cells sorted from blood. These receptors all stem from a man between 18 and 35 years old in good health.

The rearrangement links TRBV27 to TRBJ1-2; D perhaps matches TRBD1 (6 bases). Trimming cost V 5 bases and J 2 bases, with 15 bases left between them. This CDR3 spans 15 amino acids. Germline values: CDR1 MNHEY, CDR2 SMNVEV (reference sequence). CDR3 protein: CASSLNPTGNYGYTF. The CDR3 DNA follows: TGTGCCAGCAGTCTCAACCCGACAGGAAACTATGGCTACACCTTC.

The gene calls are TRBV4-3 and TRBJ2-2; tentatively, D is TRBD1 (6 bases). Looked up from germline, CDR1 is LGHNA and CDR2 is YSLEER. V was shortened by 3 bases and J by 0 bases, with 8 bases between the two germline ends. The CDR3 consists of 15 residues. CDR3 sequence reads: CASSHRQANTGELFF. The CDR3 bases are TGCGCCAGCAGCCATCGACAGGCGAACACCGGGGAGCTGTTTTTT.

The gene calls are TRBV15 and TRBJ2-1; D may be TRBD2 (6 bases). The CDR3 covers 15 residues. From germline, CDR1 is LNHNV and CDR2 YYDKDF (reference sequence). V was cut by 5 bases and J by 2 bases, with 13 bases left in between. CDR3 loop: CATSAGLAPYNEQFF. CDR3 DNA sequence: TGTGCCACCAGCGCGGGACTTGCTCCCTACAATGAGCAGTTCTTC.

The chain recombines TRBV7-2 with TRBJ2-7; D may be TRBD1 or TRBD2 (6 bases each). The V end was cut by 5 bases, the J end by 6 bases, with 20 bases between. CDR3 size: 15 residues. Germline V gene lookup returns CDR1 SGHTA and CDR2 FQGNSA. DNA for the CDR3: TGTGCCAGCAGCCCGCTAGGGGGGCCTCAAGGCGAGCAGTACTTC. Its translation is CASSPLGGPQGEQYF.

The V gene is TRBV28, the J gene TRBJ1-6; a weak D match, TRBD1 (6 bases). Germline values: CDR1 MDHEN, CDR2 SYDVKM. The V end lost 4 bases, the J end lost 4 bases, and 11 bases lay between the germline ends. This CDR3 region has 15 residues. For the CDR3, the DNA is TGTGCCAGCAGTTGGACAGTGAAATATAATTCACCCCTCCACTTT. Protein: CASSWTVKYNSPLHF.

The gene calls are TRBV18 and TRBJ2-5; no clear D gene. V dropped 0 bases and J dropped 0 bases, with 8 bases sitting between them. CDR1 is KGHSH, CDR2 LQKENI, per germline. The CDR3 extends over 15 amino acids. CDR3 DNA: TGTGCCAGCTCACCACCGGGTTCGGACCAAGAGACCCAGTACTTC. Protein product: CASSPPGSDQETQYF. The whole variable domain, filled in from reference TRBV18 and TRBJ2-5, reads NAGVMQNPRHLVRRRGQEARLRCSPMKGHSHVYWYRQLPEEGLKFMVYLQKENIIDESGMPKERFSAEFPKEGPSILRIQQVVRGDSAAYFCASSPPGSDQETQYFGPGTRLLVL.

In DNA, the CDR3 is TGTGCCAGCAGCTTAGGCACAACCGGGGAGCTGTTTTTT. It is translated as CASSLGTTGELFF. The chain joins TRBV13 to TRBJ2-2; D is undetermined. V lost 0 bases to trimming and J lost 5 bases, with 4 bases between them. CDR1 is PRHDT and CDR2 is FYEKMQ in the germline V gene (reference sequence). This CDR3 has 13 amino acids.

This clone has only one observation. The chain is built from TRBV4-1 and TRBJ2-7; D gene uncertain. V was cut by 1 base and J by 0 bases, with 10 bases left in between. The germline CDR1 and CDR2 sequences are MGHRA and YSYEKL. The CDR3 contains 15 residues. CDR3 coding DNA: TGCGCCAGCAGCCAAGTTGCAGGAGTCTCCTACGAGCAGTACTTC. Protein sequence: CASSQVAGVSYEQYF.

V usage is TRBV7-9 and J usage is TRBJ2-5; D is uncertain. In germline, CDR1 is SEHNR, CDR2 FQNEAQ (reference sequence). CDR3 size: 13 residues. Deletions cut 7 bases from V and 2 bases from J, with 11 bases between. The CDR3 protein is CASIDDWQETQYF. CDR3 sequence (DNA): TGTGCCAGCATCGACGATTGGCAAGAGACCCAGTACTTC.

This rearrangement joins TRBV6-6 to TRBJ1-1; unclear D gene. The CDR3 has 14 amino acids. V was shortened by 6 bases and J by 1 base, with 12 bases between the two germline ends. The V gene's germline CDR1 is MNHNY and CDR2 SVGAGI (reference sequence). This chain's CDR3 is CASRPDSGNTEAFF. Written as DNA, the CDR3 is TGTGCCAGCAGGCCGGATAGCGGGAACACTGAAGCTTTCTTT.

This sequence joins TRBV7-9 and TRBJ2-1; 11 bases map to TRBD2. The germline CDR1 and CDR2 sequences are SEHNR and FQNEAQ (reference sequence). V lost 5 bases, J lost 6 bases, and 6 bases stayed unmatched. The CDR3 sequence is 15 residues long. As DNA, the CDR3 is TGTGCCAGCAGCCGCCTAGCGGGAGGCCCCAATGAGCAGTTCTTC. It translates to CASSRLAGGPNEQFF.

In DNA form, the CDR3 reads TGTGCCTGGAGTGACGTCTCTCACAATGAGCAGTTCTTC. Protein: CAWSDVSHNEQFF. The gene calls are TRBV30 and TRBJ2-1; D is unclear. CDR1 GTSNPN and CDR2 SVGIG come from the germline V gene (reference sequence). CDR3 length: 13 amino acids. V was clipped by 1 base and J by 5 bases, with 9 bases between them.

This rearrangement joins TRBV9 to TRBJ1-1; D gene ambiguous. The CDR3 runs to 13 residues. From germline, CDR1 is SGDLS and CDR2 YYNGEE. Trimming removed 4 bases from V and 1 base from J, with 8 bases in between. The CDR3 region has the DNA TGTGCCAGCAGCTCGGACGGGAACACTGAAGCTTTCTTT. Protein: CASSSDGNTEAFF.

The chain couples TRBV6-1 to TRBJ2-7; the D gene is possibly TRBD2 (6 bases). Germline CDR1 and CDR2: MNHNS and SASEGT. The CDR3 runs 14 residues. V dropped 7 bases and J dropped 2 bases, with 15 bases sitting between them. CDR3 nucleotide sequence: TGTGCCAGCATGGAGTTCCGGGGGACCTACGAGCAGTACTTC. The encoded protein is CASMEFRGTYEQYF.

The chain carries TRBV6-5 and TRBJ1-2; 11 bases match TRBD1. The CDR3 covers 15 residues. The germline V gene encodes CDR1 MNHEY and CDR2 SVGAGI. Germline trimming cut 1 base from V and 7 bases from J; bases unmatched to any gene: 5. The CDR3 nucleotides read TGTGCCAGCAGTTACTGGACAGGGGGCTCGGGTGGCTACACCTTC. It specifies CASSYWTGGSGGYTF.

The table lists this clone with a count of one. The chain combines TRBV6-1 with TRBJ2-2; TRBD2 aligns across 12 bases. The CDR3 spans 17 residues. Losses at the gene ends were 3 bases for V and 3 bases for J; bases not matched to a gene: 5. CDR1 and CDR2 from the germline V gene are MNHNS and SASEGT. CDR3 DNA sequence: TGTGCCAGCAGTGAGCTACTAGCGGGGGGTTACACCGGGGAGCTGTTTTTT. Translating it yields CASSELLAGGYTGELFF.

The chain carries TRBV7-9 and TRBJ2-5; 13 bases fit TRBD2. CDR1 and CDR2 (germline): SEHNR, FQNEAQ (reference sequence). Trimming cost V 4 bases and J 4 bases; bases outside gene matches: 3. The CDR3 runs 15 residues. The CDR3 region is CASSSLAGGVETQYF. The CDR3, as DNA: TGTGCCAGCAGCTCACTAGCGGGAGGGGTAGAGACCCAGTACTTC.

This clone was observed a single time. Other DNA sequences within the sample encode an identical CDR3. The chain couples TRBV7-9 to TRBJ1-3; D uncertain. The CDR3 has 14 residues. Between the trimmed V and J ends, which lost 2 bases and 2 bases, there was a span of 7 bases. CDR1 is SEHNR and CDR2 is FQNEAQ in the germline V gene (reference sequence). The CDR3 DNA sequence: TGTGCCAGCAGCTTATTGGGGACTGGAAACACCATATATTTT. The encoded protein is CASSLLGTGNTIYF.

The CDR3 loop is CASSMAGGSYEQYF. The CDR3 region has the DNA TGTGCCAGTAGTATGGCAGGGGGCAGTTACGAGCAGTACTTC. V usage is TRBV19 and J usage is TRBJ2-7, with 8 bases that match TRBD1. The CDR3 spans 14 residues. Germline V gives CDR1 LNHDA, CDR2 SQIVND (reference sequence). Trimming took 3 bases from V and 4 from J; bases not matched to a gene: 5.

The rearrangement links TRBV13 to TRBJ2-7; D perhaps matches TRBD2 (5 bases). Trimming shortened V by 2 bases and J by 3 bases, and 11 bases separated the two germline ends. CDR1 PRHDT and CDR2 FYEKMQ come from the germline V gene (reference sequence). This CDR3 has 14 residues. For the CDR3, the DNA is TGTGCCAGCAGCTTAAACGGGGAATACTACGAGCAGTACTTC. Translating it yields CASSLNGEYYEQYF.

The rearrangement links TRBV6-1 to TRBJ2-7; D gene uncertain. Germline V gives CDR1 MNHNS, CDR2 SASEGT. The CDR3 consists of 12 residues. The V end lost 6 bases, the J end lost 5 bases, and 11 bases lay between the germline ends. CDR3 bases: TGTGCCAGCAGCTTTTACGTCGACGAGCAGTACTTC. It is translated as CASSFYVDEQYF.

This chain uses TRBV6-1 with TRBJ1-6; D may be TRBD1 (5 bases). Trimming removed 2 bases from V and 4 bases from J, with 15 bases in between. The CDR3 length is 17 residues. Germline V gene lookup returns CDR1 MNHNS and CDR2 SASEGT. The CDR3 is CASSELGGPGYNSPLHF. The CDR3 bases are TGTGCCAGCAGTGAACTTGGGGGACCGGGTTATAATTCACCCCTCCACTTT.

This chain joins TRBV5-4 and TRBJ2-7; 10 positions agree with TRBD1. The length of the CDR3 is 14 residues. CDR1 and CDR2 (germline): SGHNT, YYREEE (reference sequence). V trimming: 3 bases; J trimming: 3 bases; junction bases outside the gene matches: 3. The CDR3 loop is CASSWGTGDYEQYF. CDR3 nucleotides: TGTGCCAGCAGCTGGGGGACAGGGGACTACGAGCAGTACTTC. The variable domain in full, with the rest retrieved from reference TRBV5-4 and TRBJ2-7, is ETGVTQSPTHLIKTRGQQVTLRCSSQSGHNTVSWYQQALGQGPQFIFQYYREEENGRGNFPPRFSGLQFPNYSSELNVNALELDDSALYLCASSWGTGDYEQYFGPGTRLTVT.

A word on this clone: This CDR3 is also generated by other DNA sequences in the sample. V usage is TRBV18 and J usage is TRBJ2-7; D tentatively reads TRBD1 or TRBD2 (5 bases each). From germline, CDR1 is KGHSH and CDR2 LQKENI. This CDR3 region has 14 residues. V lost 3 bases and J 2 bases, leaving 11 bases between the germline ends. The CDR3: CASSPRDGTYEQYF. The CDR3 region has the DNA TGTGCCAGCTCACCTCGGGACGGTACCTACGAGCAGTACTTC.

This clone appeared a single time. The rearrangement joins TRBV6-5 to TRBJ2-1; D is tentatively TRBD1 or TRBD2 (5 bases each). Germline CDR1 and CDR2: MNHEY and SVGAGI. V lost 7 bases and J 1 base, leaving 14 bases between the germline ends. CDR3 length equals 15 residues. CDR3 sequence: CASNSERGSYNEQFF. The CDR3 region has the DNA TGTGCCAGCAATTCGGAGAGGGGTTCCTACAATGAGCAGTTCTTC.

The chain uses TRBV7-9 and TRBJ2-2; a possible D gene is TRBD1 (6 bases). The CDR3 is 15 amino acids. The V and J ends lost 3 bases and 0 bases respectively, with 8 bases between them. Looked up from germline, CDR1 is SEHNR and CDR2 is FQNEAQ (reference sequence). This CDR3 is CASSFGQTNTGELFF. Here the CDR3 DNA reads TGTGCCAGCAGCTTTGGACAGACGAACACCGGGGAGCTGTTTTTT.

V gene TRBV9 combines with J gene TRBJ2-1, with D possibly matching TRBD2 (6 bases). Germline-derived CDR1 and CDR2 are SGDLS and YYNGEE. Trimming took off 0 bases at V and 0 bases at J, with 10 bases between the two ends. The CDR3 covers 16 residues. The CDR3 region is CASSVGGKSSYNEQFF. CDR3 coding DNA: TGTGCCAGCAGCGTAGGCGGGAAAAGCTCCTACAATGAGCAGTTCTTC.

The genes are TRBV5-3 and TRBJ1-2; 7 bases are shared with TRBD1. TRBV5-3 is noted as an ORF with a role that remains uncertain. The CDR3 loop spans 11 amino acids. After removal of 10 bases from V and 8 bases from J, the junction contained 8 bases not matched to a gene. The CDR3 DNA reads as TGTGCCTCGTCAGGGGGACGAGGCTACACCTTC. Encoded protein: CASSGGRGYTF.

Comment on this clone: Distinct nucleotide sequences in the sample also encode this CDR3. This CDR3 reads CASSYAQGVYEQYF. The CDR3 DNA reads TGTGCCAGCAGTTACGCCCAGGGAGTCTACGAGCAGTACTTC. The chain employs TRBV6-5 and TRBJ2-7; either TRBD1 or TRBD2 may supply D (5 bases each). This CDR3 has 14 amino acids. V shed 2 bases and J shed 3 bases, with 11 bases lying between them. Germline CDR1 MNHEY, CDR2 SVGAGI.

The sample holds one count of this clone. The CDR3 DNA reads as TGCGCCAGCAGCCAAGTCGGACTAGCGGGTTCCTACGAGCAGTACTTC. Amino acids: CASSQVGLAGSYEQYF. The chain employs TRBV4-1 and TRBJ2-7; 11 nucleotides align to TRBD2. The CDR3 consists of 16 residues. The germline V gene has CDR1 MGHRA and CDR2 YSYEKL. The V gene end was trimmed by 1 base and the J gene end by 1 base; junction bases not matched to a gene: 3.

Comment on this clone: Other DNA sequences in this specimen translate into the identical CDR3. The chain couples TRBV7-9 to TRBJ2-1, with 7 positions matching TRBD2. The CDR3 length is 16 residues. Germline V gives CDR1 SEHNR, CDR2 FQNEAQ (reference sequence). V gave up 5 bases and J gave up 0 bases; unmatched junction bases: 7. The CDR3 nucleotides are TGTGCCAGCAGCCCCCTAGCGGTAAGCTCCTACAATGAGCAGTTCTTC. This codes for CASSPLAVSSYNEQFF.

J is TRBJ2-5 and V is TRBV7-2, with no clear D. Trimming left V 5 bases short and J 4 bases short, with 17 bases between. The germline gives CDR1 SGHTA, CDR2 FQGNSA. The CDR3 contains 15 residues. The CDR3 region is CASSPEDPHRETQYF. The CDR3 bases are TGTGCCAGCAGCCCCGAAGATCCACACAGAGAGACCCAGTACTTC. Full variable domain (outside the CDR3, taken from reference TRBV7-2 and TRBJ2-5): GAGVSQSPSNKVTEKGKDVELRCDPISGHTALYWYRQSLGQGLEFLIYFQGNSAPDKSGLPSDRFSAERTGGSVSTLTIQRTQQEDSAVYLCASSPEDPHRETQYFGPGTRLLVL.